The T cell receptor (beta chain) described here comes from a study of T cell repertoires in aging, cancer and after chemotherapy. Germline V gene data show CDR1 as LNHDA and CDR2 as SQIVND (reference sequence). Trimming shortened V by 0 bases and J by 6 bases, and 8 bases separated the two germline ends. This CDR3 region has 13 residues. Rearranged V-D-J TRB sequences were amplified with a mixed TRB-A/B primer pool. TCRdb independently ran MiXCR on the multiplex PCR reads; one entry per CDR3 protein. The profile covers fewer than 2,000 distinct CDR3 sequences, with about 50% appearing a single time and around 83% taken by the ten largest. The template was genomic DNA from peripheral blood, not RNA. On this clonotype: What it binds is unknown.

General study results and limits: Age-matched healthy donors had significantly more diverse, less clonal blood TCR repertoires than untreated cancer patients.

The sequenced sample was blood. The TCR sequence derives from a human donor with a blood cancer. The rearrangement uses TRBV19 and TRBJ1-1, with unresolved D. CDR3 nucleotide sequence: TGTGCCAGTAGTATAGAGCCGACGGCTGAAGCTTTCTTT. It yields the protein CASSIEPTAEAFF.